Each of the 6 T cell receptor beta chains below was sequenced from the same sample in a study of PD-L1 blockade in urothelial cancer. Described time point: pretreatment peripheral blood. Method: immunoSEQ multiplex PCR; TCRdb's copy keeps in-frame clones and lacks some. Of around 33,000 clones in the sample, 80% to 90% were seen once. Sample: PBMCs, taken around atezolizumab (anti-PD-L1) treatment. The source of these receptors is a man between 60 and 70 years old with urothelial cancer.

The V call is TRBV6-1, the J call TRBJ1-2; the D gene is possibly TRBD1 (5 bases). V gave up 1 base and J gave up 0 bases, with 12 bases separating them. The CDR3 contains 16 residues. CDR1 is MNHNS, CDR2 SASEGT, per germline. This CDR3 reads CASSEDIWGANYGYTF. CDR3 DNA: TGTGCCAGCAGTGAAGATATCTGGGGGGCTAACTATGGCTACACCTTC.

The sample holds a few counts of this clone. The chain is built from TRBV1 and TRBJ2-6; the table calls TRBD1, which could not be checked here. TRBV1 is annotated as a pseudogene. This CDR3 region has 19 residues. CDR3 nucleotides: TGCACCAGCAGCCAAGATGGGGACAGGGGGTCATCTGGGGCCAACGTCCTGACTTTC. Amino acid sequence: CTSSQDGDRGSSGANVLTF.

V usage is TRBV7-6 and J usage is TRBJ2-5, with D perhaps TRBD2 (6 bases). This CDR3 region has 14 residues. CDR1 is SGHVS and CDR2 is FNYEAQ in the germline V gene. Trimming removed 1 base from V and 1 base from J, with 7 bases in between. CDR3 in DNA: TGTGCCAGCAGCTTAGGCGGGGCCCAAGAGACCCAGTACTTC. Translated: CASSLGGAQETQYF.

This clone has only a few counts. CDR3 DNA sequence: TGCGCCAGCAGCTTGGCTGGCGGGGGGCCTCCTCCCACAGATACGCAGTATTTT. Amino acid sequence: CASSLAGGGPPPTDTQYF. The J gene is TRBJ2-3, the V gene TRBV5-1; TRBD2 matches 8 bases. Unmatched junction bases numbered 11, after V lost 0 bases and J lost 2 bases. The CDR3 has 18 residues. From germline, CDR1 is SGHRS and CDR2 YFSETQ.

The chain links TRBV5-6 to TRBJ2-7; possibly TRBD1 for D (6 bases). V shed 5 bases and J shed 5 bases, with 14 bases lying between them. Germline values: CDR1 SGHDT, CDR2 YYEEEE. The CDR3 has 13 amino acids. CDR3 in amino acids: CASSHNRVHEQYF. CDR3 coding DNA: TGTGCCAGCAGTCATAACAGGGTGCACGAGCAGTACTTC.

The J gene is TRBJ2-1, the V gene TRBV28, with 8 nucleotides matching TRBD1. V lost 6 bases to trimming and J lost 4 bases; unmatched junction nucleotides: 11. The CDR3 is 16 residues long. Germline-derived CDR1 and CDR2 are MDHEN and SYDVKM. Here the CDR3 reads CASSSTGARGYNEQFF. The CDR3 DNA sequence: TGTGCCAGCAGCTCGACAGGGGCCAGAGGGTACAATGAGCAGTTCTTC. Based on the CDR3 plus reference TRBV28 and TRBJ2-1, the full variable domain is DVKVTQSSRYLVKRTGEKVFLECVQDMDHENMFWYRQDPGLGLRLIYFSYDVKMKEKGDIPEGYSVSREKKERFSLILESASTNQTSMYLCASSSTGARGYNEQFFGPGTRLTVL.